These T cell receptor beta chains were read from a single sample in a study of T cell repertoires in cytomegalovirus infection. A single record per CDR3 protein comes from TCRdb applying MiXCR to the reads. The sample holds about 440,000 distinct CDR3 sequences, 30% to 40% seen once. Sequenced material: PBMCs. These receptors all come from a human donor in good health (CMV status not recorded). Some clones in this sample may be carry-over from other donors' samples. CDR3s include the opening cysteine and the closing phenylalanine or tryptophan. D genes are given only for firm matches. Clone size is shown for a subset of rows, as once, few, many or a class of expanded clone.

>TRBD2|TRBJ2-1|.|TRBV11-2
TGTGCCAGCAGCCGGACTAGCGGGGGGCAACTTCTCTCCTACAATGAGCAGTTCTTC
CASSRTSGGQLLSYNEQFF
>.|TRBJ1-5|.|TRBV6-1
TGTGCCAGCAGCACCGGGTCCCCCGGGCAGCCCCAGCATTTT
CASSTGSPGQPQHF
>.|TRBJ2-6|.|TRBV6-5
TGTGCCACCCGGACCAGGCTTACCCCCTCTGGGGCCAACGTCCTGACTTTC
CATRTRLTPSGANVLTF
>.|TRBJ1-1|few|TRBV11-3
TGTGCCAGCAGCCAATACAAATCCACTGAAGCTTTCTTT
CASSQYKSTEAFF
>.|TRBJ1-5|many|TRBV7-2
TGTGCCAGCAAACTACAGGGAATGAATCAGCCCCAGCATTTT
CASKLQGMNQPQHF
>.|TRBJ2-6|once|TRBV12-3/TRBV12-4
TGTGCCAGCATTTTTCTTGCCTCTTGGGCCAACGTCCTGACTTTC
CASIFLASWANVLTF
>.|TRBJ1-5|.|TRBV14
TGTGCCAGCAGCCACAGCGGGGGGCCCCAGCATTTT
CASSHSGGPQHF
>TRBD2|TRBJ2-7|few|TRBV20-1
TGCAGTGCTAGTCCGCCGACTAGCGGGGCCTACGAGCAGTACTTC
CSASPPTSGAYEQYF
>.|TRBJ1-6|many|TRBV7-6
TGTGCCAGCAGCTTACAATCAGGGGCGAACAGTTCACCCCTCCACTTT
CASSLQSGANSSPLHF
>.|TRBJ1-4|.|TRBV7-9
TGTGCCAGCAGCCCCGACGGGAGCATTGAACAACGGTTTTTT
CASSPDGSIEQRFF
>TRBD1|TRBJ1-5|many|TRBV7-8
TGTGCCAGCAGCTCCCGAACAGGGGGCCCCAGGCCCCAGCATTTT
CASSSRTGGPRPQHF
>.|TRBJ2-1|.|TRBV7-2
TGTGCCAGCAGCCCGGGGCAACTCAATAATGAGCAGTTATTC
CASSPGQLNNEQLF
>.|TRBJ2-3|few|TRBV11-2
TGTGCCAGCAGCTTATCGACAGTACTCACAGATACGCAGTATTTT
CASSLSTVLTDTQYF
>.|TRBJ1-5|many|TRBV7-2
TGTGCCAGCAGCTCCCGTTGGGGACTTGATCAGCCCCAGCATTTT
CASSSRWGLDQPQHF
>.|TRBJ1-1|few|TRBV13
TGTGCCAGCAGCTTAGGACCAGGGGTTGGGTTGAACACTGAAGCTTTCTTT
CASSLGPGVGLNTEAFF
>.|TRBJ2-1|.|TRBV7-8
TGTGCCAGCAGCTTAGACGGGCGGTGGAAGAATGAGCAGTTCTTC
CASSLDGRWKNEQFF
>.|TRBJ1-1|.|TRBV28
TGTGCCAGCAGCTTAAACCGCGGGTACACTGAAGCTTTCTTT
CASSLNRGYTEAFF
>.|TRBJ2-1|.|TRBV19
TGTGCCAGTAGTCCAACTAGCCTCGATGAGCAGTTCTTC
CASSPTSLDEQFF
>TRBD2|TRBJ2-5|once|TRBV11-2
TGTGCCAGCAGCTTAGGGTTTAGCGGGGGCGGGGAGACCCAGTACTTC
CASSLGFSGGGETQYF
>.|TRBJ1-1|many|TRBV12-3/TRBV12-4
TGTGCCAGCAACCGGGGGGGGCGGACTGAAGCTTTCTTT
CASNRGGRTEAFF